This T cell receptor beta chain appears in the sequencing data of a study of OX40 agonist ivuxolimab in advanced cancers. CDR1 and CDR2 from the germline V gene are MGHRA and YSYEKL. This CDR3 contains 16 residues. The ends were cut back, 4 bases at V and 0 bases at J, with 13 bases in the middle. Method: immunoSEQ multiplex PCR; TCRdb's copy keeps in-frame clones and lacks some. The sample includes roughly 35,000 clones, over 80% of them seen just once. The TCR was taken from an adult with an advanced solid tumor such as melanoma, head and neck, liver or kidney cancer. Specimen: CD4+ or CD8+ T cells sorted from blood, collected in a trial of the OX40 agonist ivuxolimab. The chain combines TRBV4-1 with TRBJ1-5; no clear D. The DNA of the CDR3 is TGCGCCAGCAGCCTCCTAGGAGGTAATAGCAATCAGCCCCAGCATTTT. Its protein is CASSLLGGNSNQPQHF.